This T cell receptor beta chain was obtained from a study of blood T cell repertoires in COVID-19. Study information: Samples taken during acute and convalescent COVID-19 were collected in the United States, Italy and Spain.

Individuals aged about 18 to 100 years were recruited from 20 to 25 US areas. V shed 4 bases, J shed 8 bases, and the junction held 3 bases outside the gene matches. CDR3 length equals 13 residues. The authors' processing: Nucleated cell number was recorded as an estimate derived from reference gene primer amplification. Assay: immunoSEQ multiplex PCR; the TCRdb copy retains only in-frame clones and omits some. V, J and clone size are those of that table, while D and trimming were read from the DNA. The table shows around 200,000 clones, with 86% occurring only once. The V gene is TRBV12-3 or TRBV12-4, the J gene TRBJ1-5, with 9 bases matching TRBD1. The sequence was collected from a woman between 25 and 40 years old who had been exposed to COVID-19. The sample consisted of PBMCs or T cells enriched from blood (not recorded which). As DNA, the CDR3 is TGTGCCAGCAGTTCCCGGGACAGGGAGCCCCAGCATTTT. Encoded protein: CASSSRDREPQHF.